Sequencing of this T cell receptor beta chain was carried out in a study of T cell responses to AZD1222 COVID-19 vaccine. Clones were read by immunoSEQ multiplex PCR, and TCRdb kept only the in-frame ones, dropping some. The sample has under 150,000 clones; the top ten hold 2% to 2.5%. A note on this clone: Its target is unknown.

Study-wide results and caveats: Spike-specific TCR breadth rose after two AZD1222 doses, and depth rose as well. Females outnumbered males among donors, who were mostly white British; clonal diversity was possibly underestimated.

This CDR3 spans 17 amino acids. V shed 3 bases and J 0 bases; nucleotides not matched to a gene: 5. CDR1 and CDR2 (germline): SGDLS, YYNGEE. This sequence was found in an adult in good health. The sequenced material came from peripheral blood. This chain uses TRBV9 with TRBJ2-1; the match to TRBD2 covers 11 bases. The CDR3 here is CASSARGLAASYNEQFF. In DNA form, the CDR3 reads TGTGCCAGCAGCGCCAGGGGACTAGCGGCCTCCTACAATGAGCAGTTCTTC. Complete variable domain (other parts from reference TRBV9 and TRBJ2-1): DSGVTQTPKHLITATGQRVTLRCSPRSGDLSVYWYQQSLDQGLQFLIQYYNGEERAKGNILERFSAQQFPDLHSELNLSSLELGDSALYFCASSARGLAASYNEQFFGPGTRLTVL.